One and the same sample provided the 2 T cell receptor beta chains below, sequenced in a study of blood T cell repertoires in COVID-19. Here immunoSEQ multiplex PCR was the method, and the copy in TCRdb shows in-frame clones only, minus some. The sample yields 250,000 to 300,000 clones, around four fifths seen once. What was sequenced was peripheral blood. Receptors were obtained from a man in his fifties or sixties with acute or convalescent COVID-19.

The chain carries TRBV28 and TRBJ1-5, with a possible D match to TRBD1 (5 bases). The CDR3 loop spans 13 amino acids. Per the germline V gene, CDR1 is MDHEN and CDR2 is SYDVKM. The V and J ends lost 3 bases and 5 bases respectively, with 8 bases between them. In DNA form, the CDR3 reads TGTGCCAGCAGTTTGGACACATATCAGCCCCAGCATTTT. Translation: CASSLDTYQPQHF. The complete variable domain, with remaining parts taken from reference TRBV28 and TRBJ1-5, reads DVKVTQSSRYLVKRTGEKVFLECVQDMDHENMFWYRQDPGLGLRLIYFSYDVKMKEKGDIPEGYSVSREKKERFSLILESASTNQTSMYLCASSLDTYQPQHFGDGTRLSIL.

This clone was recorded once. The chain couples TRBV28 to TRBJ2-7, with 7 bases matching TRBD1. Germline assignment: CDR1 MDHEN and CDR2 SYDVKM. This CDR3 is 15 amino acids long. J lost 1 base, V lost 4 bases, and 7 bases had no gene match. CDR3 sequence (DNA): TGTGCCAGCAGTTCAGAGGGGGCCGATTCCTACGAGCAGTACTTC. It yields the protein CASSSEGADSYEQYF. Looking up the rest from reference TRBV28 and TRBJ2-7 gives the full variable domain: DVKVTQSSRYLVKRTGEKVFLECVQDMDHENMFWYRQDPGLGLRLIYFSYDVKMKEKGDIPEGYSVSREKKERFSLILESASTNQTSMYLCASSSEGADSYEQYFGPGTRLTVT.